This T cell receptor (beta chain) was captured in a study of T cells after somatic rescue of genetic block. Assay: immunoSEQ multiplex PCR; the TCRdb copy retains only in-frame clones and omits some. The table has about 52,000 clones, around 96% seen once. This CDR3 is built from 14 residues. Germline V gene data show CDR1 as SNHLY and CDR2 as FYNNEI. V lost 1 base to trimming and J lost 0 bases, with 4 bases between them. The chain combines TRBV2 with TRBJ2-1; D call uncertain. Sequenced: peripheral blood mononuclear cells (PBMCs). This sequence originates from a child less than two years old. The CDR3 DNA is TGTGCCAGCAGTGAAGGGAGCTCCTACAATGAGCAGTTCTTC. It translates to CASSEGSSYNEQFF.